What follows describes a single TCR beta chain. Seattle's enrolled individuals joined amid active infection and were then monitored longitudinally. As originally analysed: The authors estimated nucleated cell counts from reference gene primer amplification. The data were produced by immunoSEQ multiplex PCR, yet TCRdb's version contains in-frame clones alone and is incomplete. V and J calls and clone size follow that table, whereas D and trimming were derived from the DNA. The sample lists 300,000 to 350,000 clones; approximately 86% were seen once. Germline loops: CDR1 MNHEY, CDR2 SVGAGI. V gave up 6 bases and J gave up 3 bases; unmatched junction bases: 3. The CDR3 has 14 amino acids. The sample is drawn from a study of blood T cell repertoires in COVID-19. In the study overall: Nucleic acid was either cDNA or gDNA, and it came from T cells, B-cell-depleted T cells, or PBMCs.

The specimen was peripheral blood. The receptor was derived from a man aged 25 to 40 with COVID-19, enrolled during active disease. The chain combines TRBV6-5 with TRBJ2-5, with 11 bases aligning to TRBD1. The chain's CDR3 is CASRRTGGKETQYF. The CDR3 bases are TGTGCCAGCAGGAGGACAGGGGGCAAAGAGACCCAGTACTTC.